This T cell receptor beta chain was observed in a study of blood T cell repertoires in COVID-19. Study information: Acute and convalescent COVID-19 specimens originated in the United States, Italy and Spain. Sources were T cells, B-cell-depleted T cells, or PBMCs; the material itself was cDNA or gDNA.

The authors' processing: Estimation of nucleated cell counts relied on the amplification of reference gene primers. Sequencing was performed with immunoSEQ multiplex PCR; in TCRdb, only in-frame clones are kept and a portion is missing. The DNA was the basis for D and trimming; V, J and clone size are from that table. This table holds tens of thousands of clones, less than 90% found once. This clone is a singleton in its sample. From germline, CDR1 is SEHNR and CDR2 FQNEAQ (reference sequence). Unmatched junction bases numbered 14, after V lost 5 bases and J lost 1 base. This CDR3 contains 19 residues.

The clonotype originates from a man at least 80 years old with acute or convalescent COVID-19. The J gene is TRBJ2-6, the V gene TRBV7-9, with 7 bases matching TRBD1. Sequencing was done on a sample of peripheral blood. CDR3 sequence (DNA): TGTGCCAGCAGCACCCGACAGGGCCAGGGAGTGTCTGGGGCCAACGTCCTGACTTTC. Translation: CASSTRQGQGVSGANVLTF.